The 24 T cell receptor beta chains presented below share a single source sample, sequenced in a study of blood T cell repertoires in COVID-19. Data came from immunoSEQ multiplex PCR; TCRdb stores just in-frame clones and leaves some out. The sample consists of over 150,000 clones, approximately 84% of them appearing once. Sequenced input: PBMCs or T cells enriched from blood (not recorded which). Receptors originate from a man between 35 and 55 years old who had recovered from COVID-19.

This sequence joins TRBV28 and TRBJ1-2, with TRBD1 identical over 11 bases. The CDR3 consists of 16 residues. The ends lost 2 bases at V and 3 bases at J; junction bases unmatched: 5. Germline V CDR1 and CDR2: MDHEN, SYDVKM. Written as DNA, the CDR3 is TGTGCCAGCAGTTTACGGACAGGGGGCGATTACTATGGCTACACCTTC. Its translation: CASSLRTGGDYYGYTF.

The sample holds one count of this clone. The chain is built from TRBV15 and TRBJ2-3; 10 nucleotides line up with TRBD1. There are 15 residues in the CDR3. The V gene's germline CDR1 is LNHNV and CDR2 YYDKDF (reference sequence). With V trimmed by 1 base and J by 7 bases, 5 bases remained unmatched. CDR3 nucleotide sequence: TGTGCCACCAGCAGAGCGGGACAGGGGACTCATACGCAGTATTTT. Residues: CATSRAGQGTHTQYF.

The rearrangement links TRBV15 to TRBJ1-4, with a tentative D call TRBD1 (6 bases). CDR3 length: 18 residues. V was trimmed by 0 bases and J by 4 bases, leaving 18 bases between them. Germline CDR1 LNHNV, CDR2 YYDKDF (reference sequence). The CDR3 is CATSRDLRPGEDNEKLFF. In DNA form, the CDR3 reads TGTGCCACCAGCAGAGACCTACGACCAGGGGAAGATAATGAAAAACTGTTTTTT.

This clone was detected a few times. V and J are TRBV5-1 and TRBJ1-1; 10 bases agree with TRBD1. This CDR3 is 13 amino acids long. Germline CDR1 SGHRS, CDR2 YFSETQ. With V trimmed by 5 bases and J by 6 bases, 4 bases remained unmatched. The CDR3, as DNA: TGCGCCAGCAGGACAGGGGGCGCTGCTGAAGCTTTCTTT. It specifies CASRTGGAAEAFF.

The V gene is TRBV6-5, the J gene TRBJ2-7; possible D gene TRBD1, 5 bases. CDR1 MNHEY and CDR2 SVGAGI come from the germline V gene. The CDR3 has 13 residues. Trimming stripped 6 bases from V and 2 bases from J, with 11 bases between. The CDR3 DNA reads TGTGCCAGCAGACGTGGGGCCCCCTACGAGCAGTACTTC. It is translated as CASRRGAPYEQYF.

The V and J genes are TRBV5-4 and TRBJ1-1, with D tentatively TRBD1 (5 bases). This CDR3 has 14 amino acids. CDR1 is SGHNT, CDR2 YYREEE, per germline (reference sequence). V was trimmed by 0 bases and J by 2 bases, leaving 8 bases between them. CDR3 sequence: CASSLARVNTEAFF. CDR3 DNA: TGTGCCAGCAGCTTGGCCAGGGTAAACACTGAAGCTTTCTTT.

The V and J genes are TRBV5-1 and TRBJ2-5; 8 bases agree with TRBD2. Germline V gene sequence: CDR1 SGHRS, CDR2 YFSETQ. V lost 0 bases and J lost 3; bases outside the gene matches: 10. The CDR3 has 17 amino acids. CDR3 coding DNA: TGCGCCAGCAGCTTGGGGGGGACTAGTTCTCTGAAAGAGACCCAGTACTTC. Protein: CASSLGGTSSLKETQYF.

A note on this clone: This specimen includes other DNA sequences encoding the same CDR3. The gene calls are TRBV30 and TRBJ1-1, with D tentatively TRBD1 (5 bases). The CDR3 is made up of 12 amino acids. V dropped 3 bases and J dropped 2 bases, with 7 bases sitting between them. The germline V gene has CDR1 GTSNPN and CDR2 SVGIG (reference sequence). CDR3 loop: CAWSRANTEAFF. Here the CDR3 DNA reads TGTGCCTGGAGCAGGGCAAACACTGAAGCTTTCTTT.

This chain joins TRBV19 and TRBJ1-5; D remains ambiguous. Germline assignment: CDR1 LNHDA and CDR2 SQIVND (reference sequence). There are 12 residues in the CDR3. Between the trimmed V and J ends, which lost 3 bases and 7 bases, there was a span of 7 bases. As DNA, the CDR3 is TGTGCCAGTAGTATTTTGGAGCAGCCCCAGCATTTT. It translates to CASSILEQPQHF. Supplemented by reference TRBV19 and TRBJ1-5, the full variable domain reads DGGITQSPKYLFRKEGQNVTLSCEQNLNHDAMYWYRQDPGQGLRLIYYSQIVNDFQKGDIAEGYSVSREKKESFPLTVTSAQKNPTAFYLCASSILEQPQHFGDGTRLSIL.

This clone appeared once. The V call is TRBV6-5, the J call TRBJ1-1, with a weak D call TRBD1 (5 bases). The CDR3 length is 12 residues. Trimming left V 8 bases short and J 4 bases short, with 11 bases between. Germline CDR1 and CDR2: MNHEY and SVGAGI. The CDR3 is CASAGYATEAFF. In DNA, the CDR3 is TGTGCCAGCGCAGGGTATGCCACTGAAGCTTTCTTT.

This clone was seen only a few times. The chain is built from TRBV2 and TRBJ1-2, with D unresolved. This CDR3 is built from 17 residues. With 0 bases removed from V and 4 bases from J, the gap between germline ends came to 18 bases. The germline V gene has CDR1 SNHLY and CDR2 FYNNEI. The CDR3 is CASSEAPGFFVSYGYTF. DNA for the CDR3: TGTGCCAGCAGTGAAGCTCCAGGTTTTTTCGTGTCCTATGGCTACACCTTC.

The V call is TRBV4-2, the J call TRBJ2-1; 7 bases match TRBD2. Per the germline V gene, CDR1 is LGHNA and CDR2 is YNFKEQ. The CDR3 runs 16 residues. J gave up 8 bases and V 2 bases, and 12 bases lay outside the gene matches. This CDR3 is CASSQQYPLAVYEQFF. CDR3 DNA sequence: TGTGCCAGCAGCCAACAGTACCCTCTAGCGGTCTATGAGCAGTTCTTC.

The rearrangement uses TRBV5-5 and TRBJ1-5; weak D call: TRBD1 (5 bases). Germline V lookup: CDR1 SGHKS, CDR2 YYEKEE (reference sequence). Deletions cut 0 bases from V and 0 bases from J, with 10 bases between. This CDR3 region has 16 residues. The CDR3 DNA is TGTGCCAGCAGCTTGGGGACAAGCTATAGCAATCAGCCCCAGCATTTT. Amino acids: CASSLGTSYSNQPQHF.

The chain is built from TRBV28 and TRBJ1-2, with D perhaps matching TRBD1 (5 bases). The CDR3 extends over 14 amino acids. Trimming took off 2 bases at V and 4 bases at J, with 11 bases between the two ends. The germline gives CDR1 MDHEN, CDR2 SYDVKM. CDR3 DNA: TGTGCCAGCAGTTTACCCCAGGGTGGCTATGGCTACACCTTC. It yields the protein CASSLPQGGYGYTF.

The chain is built from TRBV10-1 and TRBJ2-2; the D is unclear. Per germline, CDR1 WNHNN and CDR2 SYGVQD (reference sequence). This CDR3 contains 17 residues. Between the trimmed V and J ends, which lost 7 bases and 0 bases, there was a span of 18 bases. The CDR3 coding sequence is TGCGCCAGCACCGCCCGGCGACCAGACTCGAACACCGGGGAGCTGTTTTTT. Its protein is CASTARRPDSNTGELFF.

The gene calls are TRBV28 and TRBJ2-7, with 8 bases fitting TRBD2. The CDR3 has 15 residues. CDR1 is MDHEN, CDR2 SYDVKM, per germline. Germline trimming cut 10 bases from V and 3 bases from J; bases unmatched to any gene: 14. This CDR3 is CATSYLVAGYYEQYF. As DNA, the CDR3 is TGTGCCACCTCGTATCTGGTAGCGGGGTACTACGAGCAGTACTTC.

The chain uses TRBV6-5 and TRBJ1-2; perhaps TRBD1 as D (5 bases). Germline V gives CDR1 MNHEY, CDR2 SVGAGI. Trimming stripped 0 bases from V and 5 bases from J, with 13 bases between. The CDR3 consists of 15 residues. The DNA for the CDR3 is TGTGCCAGCAGTTACTCGTCGCGGGGGGTATATGGCTACACCTTC. It codes for CASSYSSRGVYGYTF.

This rearrangement joins TRBV6-1 to TRBJ1-5; D is perhaps TRBD1 (6 bases). Germline V gene sequence: CDR1 MNHNS, CDR2 SASEGT. The length of the CDR3 is 16 residues. Trimming removed 4 bases from V and 1 base from J, with 14 bases in between. The CDR3 sequence: CASSAQQGNSNQPQHF. CDR3 sequence (DNA): TGTGCCAGCAGTGCTCAACAGGGTAACAGCAATCAGCCCCAGCATTTT.

The gene calls are TRBV6-2 or TRBV6-3 and TRBJ1-1, with TRBD1 matching over 7 bases. This CDR3 spans 16 amino acids. Per the germline V gene, CDR1 is MNHEY and CDR2 is SVGEGT. V was pared by 2 bases and J by 2 bases, with 8 bases of the junction left unmatched. CDR3 residues: CASSYHVGTANTEAFF. For the CDR3, the DNA is TGTGCCAGCAGTTACCATGTTGGGACAGCCAACACTGAAGCTTTCTTT.

V and J are TRBV11-1 and TRBJ2-3; D ambiguous. Germline CDR1 SGHAT, CDR2 FQDESV (reference sequence). CDR3 length: 14 amino acids. V lost 5 bases and J lost 2, with 11 bases in between. CDR3 DNA sequence: TGTGCCAGCAGCCTCAAACTCTACACAGATACGCAGTATTTT. This translates into CASSLKLYTDTQYF. The whole variable domain, remainder taken from reference TRBV11-1 and TRBJ2-3, is EAEVAQSPRYKITEKSQAVAFWCDPISGHATLYWYRQILGQGPELLVQFQDESVVDDSQLPKDRFSAERLKGVDSTLKIQPAELGDSAMYLCASSLKLYTDTQYFGPGTRLTVL.

The rearrangement joins TRBV5-6 to TRBJ1-2; D is possibly TRBD1 (6 bases). V was pared by 0 bases and J by 2 bases, with 8 bases between. Germline loops: CDR1 SGHDT, CDR2 YYEEEE. This CDR3 comprises 14 residues. The CDR3 protein is CASSLGQGNYGYTF. CDR3 in DNA: TGTGCCAGCAGCTTGGGCCAGGGGAACTATGGCTACACCTTC.

V usage is TRBV30 and J usage is TRBJ1-2, with D possibly TRBD1 on 5 matching bases. V lost 0 bases and J 3 bases, leaving 8 bases between the germline ends. Germline V gene sequence: CDR1 GTSNPN, CDR2 SVGIG (reference sequence). The CDR3 runs to 13 residues. In DNA, the CDR3 is TGTGCCTGGAGTGTCTGGGGCGACTATGGCTACACCTTC. This translates into CAWSVWGDYGYTF.

This chain links TRBV6-5 with TRBJ1-1; D unresolved. Deletions cut 11 bases from V and 12 bases from J, with 22 bases between. This CDR3 comprises 12 residues. The germline V gene has CDR1 MNHEY and CDR2 SVGAGI. CDR3 in amino acids: CAVYQSPGETFF. The CDR3 nucleotides are TGTGCCGTGTATCAGAGCCCGGGAGAGACTTTCTTT.

This clone showed up just once. CDR3 protein: CASSSLGQGKYGYTF. CDR3 DNA: TGTGCCAGCAGCTCCCTGGGACAGGGGAAGTATGGCTACACCTTC. V usage is TRBV5-6 and J usage is TRBJ1-2, with TRBD1 matching over 10 bases. After removal of 3 bases from V and 5 bases from J, the junction contained 7 bases not matched to a gene. Looked up from germline, CDR1 is SGHDT and CDR2 is YYEEEE. The length of the CDR3 is 15 residues.